Listed below are T cell receptor beta chains from one sample, sequenced in a study of T-cell memory formation after mild COVID-19. A single record per CDR3 protein comes from TCRdb applying MiXCR to the 5' RACE reads. The sample includes some 280,000 distinct CDR3 sequences, around 15% of them seen just once. Sequenced input: PBMCs or a T cell subset sorted from them (not recorded which). The receptors here all came from a man aged 18 to 30 who had mild COVID-19 (a few samples of this study predate the infection). Cell type and time point are not known. The CDR3 runs from the conserved cysteine through the conserved F or W. The D gene is left open where the match is weak. A clone size is listed for some rows: how often the clone was seen (once, few, many), or a class if it is expanded.

j_gene | d_gene | v_gene | abundance | CDR3aa | CDR3nt
TRBJ1-2 | NA | TRBV6-6 | NA | CASSYSRGAGGYTF | TGTGCCAGCAGTTACTCAAGGGGGGCGGGTGGCTACACCTTC
TRBJ2-4 | TRBD2 | TRBV7-2 | few | CASSSGGGAKNIQYF | TGTGCCAGCAGCTCCGGGGGGGGAGCTAAAAACATTCAGTACTTC
TRBJ1-5 | NA | TRBV7-2 | many | CASSTNRFRQPQHF | TGTGCCAGCAGCACCAACAGGTTCCGCCAGCCCCAGCATTTT
TRBJ2-7 | TRBD2 | TRBV7-8 | NA | CASSSPFTSGGYEQYF | TGTGCCAGCAGCTCTCCCTTTACTAGCGGGGGTTACGAGCAGTACTTC
TRBJ1-2 | TRBD1 | TRBV4-3 | few | CASSQYGTGANYGYTF | TGCGCCAGCAGCCAATACGGGACAGGAGCTAACTATGGCTACACCTTC
TRBJ2-6 | NA | TRBV4-3 | many | CASSQDSPSGANVLTF | TGCGCCAGCAGCCAGGACAGTCCCTCTGGGGCCAACGTCCTGACTTTC
TRBJ2-5 | TRBD1 | TRBV24-1 | few | CATSDLRGTGGTQETQYF | TGTGCCACCAGTGATTTGCGGGGGACAGGGGGTACCCAAGAGACCCAGTACTTC
TRBJ1-1 | TRBD1 | TRBV6-1 | NA | CASSEPRGLPEAFF | TGTGCCAGCAGTGAACCCAGGGGGCTCCCTGAAGCTTTCTTT
TRBJ2-6 | TRBD1 | TRBV29-1 | few | CSVGQGYGANVLTF | TGCAGCGTAGGACAGGGCTACGGGGCCAACGTCCTGACTTTC
TRBJ1-2 | NA | TRBV4-3 | few | CASSQDRPDSYGYTF | TGCGCCAGCAGCCAAGACCGCCCGGACAGCTATGGCTACACCTTC
TRBJ2-2 | TRBD2 | TRBV20-1 | many | CSARGTSGESGELFF | TGCAGTGCTAGAGGGACTAGCGGGGAATCCGGGGAGCTGTTTTTT
TRBJ2-5 | NA | TRBV4-1 | NA | CASSQERHETQYF | TGCGCCAGCAGCCAAGAAAGACACGAGACCCAGTACTTC
TRBJ2-1 | NA | TRBV5-1 | many | CASHRGAFYNEQFF | TGCGCCAGCCATCGCGGGGCCTTTTACAATGAGCAGTTCTTC
TRBJ1-1 | TRBD1 | TRBV19 | many | CASIGTGSRVSGGAFF | TGTGCCAGTATCGGGACAGGGTCTCGAGTATCAGGGGGAGCTTTCTTT
TRBJ1-5 | NA | TRBV27 | few | CASSFLYNSNQPQHF | TGTGCCAGCAGTTTCCTATACAATAGCAATCAGCCCCAGCATTTT
TRBJ1-2 | TRBD1 | TRBV7-2 | few | CASSARDRGYGYTF | TGTGCCAGCAGCGCCCGGGACAGGGGCTATGGCTACACCTTC
TRBJ1-5 | NA | TRBV2 | few | CASSAYDSNQPQHF | TGTGCCAGCAGTGCCTACGATAGCAATCAGCCCCAGCATTTT
TRBJ1-6 | NA | TRBV20-1 | NA | CSAREGFTPLNF | TGCAGTGCTAGAGAGGGGTTTACACCCCTCAACTTT
TRBJ1-2 | NA | TRBV28 | few | CASAGQGGYGYTF | TGTGCCAGCGCTGGACAAGGGGGATATGGCTACACCTTC
TRBJ2-2 | NA | TRBV29-1 | few | CSVGEIGELFF | TGCAGCGTCGGAGAGATCGGGGAGCTGTTTTTT
TRBJ2-3 | NA | TRBV6-5 | few | CASSPWLAGTDTQYF | TGTGCCAGCAGCCCCTGGTTGGCGGGCACAGATACGCAGTATTTT
TRBJ2-5 | NA | TRBV5-5 | few | CASSLEGSVVTQYF | TGTGCCAGCAGCTTGGAGGGGAGTGTGGTGACCCAGTACTTC
TRBJ1-1 | NA | TRBV28 | few | CASKGRANTEAFF | TGTGCCAGCAAAGGCAGGGCGAACACTGAAGCTTTCTTT
TRBJ2-4 | NA | TRBV20-1 | NA | CSASQVGKNIQYF | TGCAGTGCCAGCCAGGTCGGCAAAAACATTCAGTACTTC
TRBJ1-3 | TRBD1 | TRBV10-1 | NA | CASSPGPRPQGDSGNTIYF | TGCGCCAGCAGTCCGGGACCTAGACCCCAGGGGGACTCTGGAAACACCATATATTTT
TRBJ1-1 | NA | TRBV5-1 | NA | CASSVHGTGRGTEAFF | TGCGCCAGCAGCGTGCACGGGACCGGGAGGGGCACTGAAGCTTTCTTT
TRBJ2-2 | NA | TRBV20-1 | NA | CSARGQMNTGELFF | TGCAGTGCTAGAGGGCAGATGAACACCGGGGAGCTGTTTTTT
TRBJ2-7 | NA | TRBV29-1 | few | CSVSTGRSYEQYF | TGCAGCGTTTCGACAGGACGCTCCTACGAGCAGTACTTC
TRBJ1-1 | NA | TRBV12-3/TRBV12-4 | NA | CASSLRDLNTEAFF | TGTGCCAGCAGTTTACGGGATTTGAACACTGAAGCTTTCTTT
TRBJ2-7 | NA | TRBV5-1 | few | CASSSLETGPPYEQYF | TGCGCCAGCAGCTCGCTGGAAACAGGACCACCCTACGAGCAGTACTTC
TRBJ1-2 | NA | TRBV28 | NA | CASYTAGRDGYTF | TGTGCCAGCTACACCGCAGGGAGGGATGGCTACACCTTC
TRBJ2-3 | TRBD2 | TRBV7-2 | NA | CASSPGRGESAQYF | TGTGCCAGCAGCCCGGGACGGGGGGAAAGCGCGCAGTATTTT
TRBJ2-3 | NA | TRBV5-1 | NA | CASSSEDTQYF | TGCGCCAGCAGCTCCGAGGATACGCAGTATTTT
TRBJ2-7 | TRBD2 | TRBV7-2 | NA | CASSPQGLAGSSQYF | TGTGCCAGCAGCCCCCAGGGACTAGCGGGGAGTTCGCAGTACTTC
TRBJ2-3 | TRBD2 | TRBV6-6 | few | CASLSGGFSDTQYF | TGTGCCAGCTTGAGCGGGGGTTTTTCCGATACGCAGTATTTT
TRBJ2-2 | NA | TRBV7-3 | few | CASSLEEGRTGELFF | TGTGCCAGCAGCTTAGAGGAGGGTCGGACCGGGGAGCTGTTTTTT
TRBJ1-1 | NA | TRBV7-8 | few | CASLPGGWTEAFF | TGTGCCAGCCTCCCCGGGGGCTGGACTGAAGCTTTCTTT
TRBJ1-5 | NA | TRBV7-2 | NA | CASSLRDQPQHF | TGTGCCAGCAGCCTCAGGGATCAGCCCCAGCATTTT
TRBJ2-7 | NA | TRBV5-1 | NA | CASSLGFGQIVYEQYF | TGCGCCAGCAGCTTAGGGTTTGGGCAGATTGTCTACGAGCAGTACTTC
TRBJ2-7 | TRBD1 | TRBV4-1 | NA | CASSQGTPGQGAYEQYF | TGCGCCAGCAGCCAGGGTACACCGGGACAGGGGGCCTACGAGCAGTACTTC
TRBJ2-2 | TRBD1 | TRBV12-3/TRBV12-4 | many | CASRITGGSTGELFF | TGTGCCAGCAGGATAACAGGGGGCAGTACCGGGGAGCTGTTTTTT
TRBJ1-1 | NA | TRBV6-2/TRBV6-3 | NA | CASSYGYTEAFF | TGTGCCAGCAGTTACGGGTACACTGAAGCTTTCTTT
TRBJ1-1 | NA | TRBV7-2 | NA | CASSLAGGASEAFF | TGTGCCAGCAGCTTAGCGGGGGGCGCTTCTGAAGCTTTCTTT
TRBJ1-2 | NA | TRBV9 | NA | CASTIMEGNGYTF | TGTGCCAGCACCATAATGGAGGGAAATGGCTACACCTTC
TRBJ1-4 | NA | TRBV7-9 | few | CASSFTMANEKLFF | TGTGCCAGCAGCTTCACTATGGCTAATGAAAAACTGTTTTTT
TRBJ2-1 | TRBD1 | TRBV5-1 | NA | CASSPRTGQKNNEQFF | TGCGCCAGCAGCCCTCGAACGGGACAGAAAAACAATGAGCAGTTCTTC
TRBJ2-3 | TRBD2 | TRBV13 | NA | CASGAGVGTDTQYF | TGTGCCAGCGGGGCGGGGGTTGGCACAGATACGCAGTATTTT
TRBJ2-3 | TRBD1 | TRBV11-2 | NA | CASSYRTGGIIYTDTQYF | TGTGCCAGCAGCTACCGGACAGGGGGTATAATTTACACAGATACGCAGTATTTT
TRBJ2-1 | TRBD2 | TRBV7-8 | few | CASSSPRQTSSAYNEQFF | TGTGCCAGCAGCTCCCCGCGCCAGACTAGCTCAGCCTACAATGAGCAGTTCTTC
TRBJ2-1 | NA | TRBV12-3/TRBV12-4 | NA | CASSFFGAGQFF | TGTGCCAGCAGTTTTTTTGGGGCAGGGCAGTTCTTC
TRBJ1-1 | NA | TRBV20-1 | few | CSARVKGEFTEAFF | TGCAGTGCTAGAGTGAAAGGGGAATTCACTGAAGCTTTCTTT
TRBJ1-2 | NA | TRBV12-5 | NA | CASGGTESNYGYTF | TGTGCTAGTGGGGGGACCGAAAGTAACTATGGCTACACCTTC
TRBJ2-2 | NA | TRBV4-2 | few | CASSQRASNTGELFF | TGTGCCAGCAGCCAACGCGCGTCGAACACCGGGGAGCTGTTTTTT
TRBJ2-1 | TRBD1 | TRBV12-3/TRBV12-4 | NA | CASSFRGQGYNEQFF | TGTGCCAGCAGTTTTCGAGGACAGGGTTACAATGAGCAGTTCTTC